These 22 T cell receptor beta chains originate from one sample sequenced in a study of blood T cells in healthy people across ages. A second PCR of 7 to 11 cycles used a sample-barcoded 5' primer and a J-beta primer mix. TCRdb re-called the 5' RACE reads with MiXCR, one entry per CDR3 protein. The repertoire includes roughly 860,000 distinct CDR3 sequences, around two thirds of them detected once, and approximately 30% sits in the top ten. Sequenced material: blood. The receptors stem from a man aged 25 to 40 in good health.

This clonotype was counted at least ten times. The chain recombines TRBV7-2 with TRBJ2-4, with a possible D match to TRBD2 (5 bases). CDR1 SGHTA and CDR2 FQGNSA come from the germline V gene. Trimming shortened V by 5 bases and J by 3 bases, and 20 bases separated the two germline ends. The CDR3 extends over 17 amino acids. This CDR3 is CASSLSWLPRDKNIQYF. CDR3 bases: TGTGCCAGCAGCCTCTCTTGGCTGCCTCGGGACAAAAACATTCAGTACTTC.

In regard to this clonotype: Compared with germline, one end of the junction differs, possibly owing to a read error. J is TRBJ2-3 and V is TRBV9; either TRBD1 or TRBD2 may supply D (5 bases each). This CDR3 has 15 residues. CDR1 SGDLS and CDR2 YYNGEE come from the germline V gene. CDR3 nucleotides: TGTGCCTGCAGCGTAGCCGGGGCTGGAGCAGATACGCAGTATTTT. Its translation: CACSVAGAGADTQYF.

This clonotype was recorded a few times. CDR3: CASSLGGFSTDTQYF. Written as DNA, the CDR3 is TGTGCCAGCAGCTTGGGGGGCTTCAGCACAGATACGCAGTATTTT. The J gene is TRBJ2-3, the V gene TRBV7-3; D is possibly TRBD1 or TRBD2 (6 bases each). CDR1 and CDR2 from the germline V gene are SGHTA and FQGTGA. V was trimmed by 3 bases and J by 0 bases, leaving 10 bases between them. CDR3 size: 15 residues.

The chain is built from TRBV12-3 or TRBV12-4 and TRBJ2-3; D call uncertain. CDR3 size: 12 residues. V gave up 6 bases and J gave up 4 bases, with 8 bases separating them. The CDR3 sequence: CASRSTADTQYF. CDR3 nucleotide sequence: TGTGCCAGCAGATCGACTGCAGATACGCAGTATTTT.

This clonotype was observed a few times. The chain recombines TRBV6-5 with TRBJ1-6, with 8 bases lining up with TRBD1. Germline V lookup: CDR1 MNHEY, CDR2 SVGAGI. The CDR3 covers 15 residues. Losses at the gene ends were 2 bases for V and 9 bases for J; bases not matched to a gene: 6. The CDR3 region has the DNA TGTGCCAGCAGTTACCTCGACAGGGGTGGTTCACCCCTCCACTTT. This sequence encodes CASSYLDRGGSPLHF.

This clonotype appeared a single time. J is TRBJ2-6 and V is TRBV4-1, with 10 positions matching TRBD2. V gave up 4 bases and J gave up 6 bases; unmatched junction bases: 6. The CDR3 contains 16 residues. CDR1 and CDR2 (germline): MGHRA, YSYEKL. CDR3 sequence reads: CASSRSGGAEANVLTF. CDR3 coding DNA: TGCGCCAGCAGCCGGAGCGGGGGGGCCGAGGCCAACGTCCTGACTTTC.

The rearrangement uses TRBV28 and TRBJ2-1; 9 bases align to TRBD2. The germline gives CDR1 MDHEN, CDR2 SYDVKM. V was pared by 1 base and J by 8 bases, with 3 bases of the junction left unmatched. This CDR3 region has 14 residues. The CDR3: CASSLYAGGDEQFF. The CDR3 nucleotides read TGTGCCAGCAGTTTATATGCGGGGGGGGATGAGCAGTTCTTC.

This sequence joins TRBV30 and TRBJ2-5; perhaps TRBD1 as D (6 bases). The CDR3 spans 13 residues. Trimming took 3 bases from V and 2 from J, leaving 10 bases between them. Germline lookup yields CDR1 GTSNPN and CDR2 SVGIG (reference sequence). The CDR3 is CAWRRTVQETQYF. In DNA, the CDR3 is TGTGCCTGGAGACGGACAGTACAAGAGACCCAGTACTTC.

This clonotype was counted between two and nine times. The CDR3 nucleotides are TGTGCCAGCAGGGACAGGGGAGATCAGTACTTC. Translation: CASRDRGDQYF. The chain combines TRBV2 with TRBJ2-4, with 9 bases that match TRBD1. Unmatched junction bases numbered 3, after V lost 6 bases and J lost 12 bases. CDR1 SNHLY and CDR2 FYNNEI come from the germline V gene. This CDR3 is 11 amino acids long.

This chain joins TRBV28 and TRBJ2-7; D gene uncertain. V was clipped by 3 bases and J by 5 bases, with 11 bases between them. The germline V gene has CDR1 MDHEN and CDR2 SYDVKM. The CDR3 loop spans 13 amino acids. CDR3 region: CASSFPTRDEQYF. The CDR3 DNA is TGTGCCAGCAGTTTCCCCACTCGGGACGAGCAGTACTTC.

This sequence joins TRBV20-1 and TRBJ2-1; D might be TRBD1 (5 bases). V was pared by 4 bases and J by 13 bases, with 11 bases between. The CDR3 consists of 10 residues. The V gene's germline CDR1 is DFQATT and CDR2 SNEGSKA (reference sequence). CDR3 DNA: TGCAGTGCTACCGGACATAATCAGTTCTTC. Encoded protein: CSATGHNQFF.

In its sample, this clonotype was seen once. This chain uses TRBV20-1 with TRBJ2-3; 8 bases align to TRBD1. The CDR3 contains 15 residues. Germline lookup yields CDR1 DFQATT and CDR2 SNEGSKA (reference sequence). The ends lost 3 bases at V and 5 bases at J; junction bases unmatched: 10. The CDR3: CSASNWGQAQDTQYF. The DNA for the CDR3 is TGCAGTGCTAGCAACTGGGGACAGGCGCAAGATACGCAGTATTTT.

The chain employs TRBV28 and TRBJ2-5; the D is unclear. The CDR3 extends over 14 amino acids. CDR1 and CDR2 from the germline V gene are MDHEN and SYDVKM. V was shortened by 4 bases and J by 5 bases, with 14 bases between the two germline ends. CDR3 DNA sequence: TGTGCCAGCAGTTACTTCGGTCATTTGGAGACCCAGTACTTC. Amino acids: CASSYFGHLETQYF. The full variable domain, completed using reference TRBV28 and TRBJ2-5, is DVKVTQSSRYLVKRTGEKVFLECVQDMDHENMFWYRQDPGLGLRLIYFSYDVKMKEKGDIPEGYSVSREKKERFSLILESASTNQTSMYLCASSYFGHLETQYFGPGTRLLVL.

The chain is built from TRBV5-1 and TRBJ2-1; the match to TRBD2 covers 8 bases. The CDR3 runs to 13 residues. With V trimmed by 6 bases and J by 4 bases, 3 bases remained unmatched. Per germline, CDR1 SGHRS and CDR2 YFSETQ. CDR3 region: CASTERGYNEQFF. The CDR3 region has the DNA TGCGCCAGCACAGAGCGGGGGTACAATGAGCAGTTCTTC.

The chain employs TRBV20-1 and TRBJ2-2; D remains ambiguous. CDR1 and CDR2 from the germline V gene are DFQATT and SNEGSKA (reference sequence). This CDR3 has 12 residues. Deletions cut 7 bases from V and 1 base from J, with 7 bases between. The CDR3 sequence: CSVPENTGELFF. For the CDR3, the DNA is TGCAGTGTTCCGGAGAACACCGGGGAGCTGTTTTTT.

The V gene is TRBV6-1, the J gene TRBJ2-4; a possible D gene is TRBD2 (5 bases). Looked up from germline, CDR1 is MNHNS and CDR2 is SASEGT. The V gene lost 0 bases and the J gene lost 8 bases, with 14 bases spanning the gap. The CDR3 extends over 15 amino acids. Here the CDR3 reads CASSEAIRFGDIQYF. In nucleotides, the CDR3 is TGTGCCAGCAGTGAAGCTATTAGGTTCGGGGACATTCAGTACTTC.

This clonotype appeared a few times. V usage is TRBV29-1 and J usage is TRBJ2-7; no clear D gene. Trimming pared 8 bases from V and 3 bases from J, leaving 17 bases between. The CDR3 spans 13 residues. Germline V lookup: CDR1 SQVTM, CDR2 ANQGSEA. CDR3 region: CSYLGHPDYEQYF. CDR3 nucleotides: TGCAGCTACCTCGGGCACCCGGACTACGAGCAGTACTTC.

Notes on this clonotype: A junction end diverges from the germline sequence, so it may reflect a read error. The chain couples TRBV28 to TRBJ2-5; 7 bases fit TRBD1. This CDR3 spans 20 amino acids. The germline gives CDR1 MDHEN, CDR2 SYDVKM. CDR3 in amino acids: CASSHAPGQISPFSREAQYF. The DNA for the CDR3 is TGTGCCAGCAGTCATGCGCCGGGACAGATAAGCCCCTTTTCCCGAGAGGCCCAGTACTTC. Using reference TRBV28 and TRBJ2-5 for the parts outside the CDR3, the full variable domain is DVKVTQSSRYLVKRTGEKVFLECVQDMDHENMFWYRQDPGLGLRLIYFSYDVKMKEKGDIPEGYSVSREKKERFSLILESASTNQTSMYLCASSHAPGQISPFSREAQYFGPGTRLLVL.

The chain combines TRBV5-6 with TRBJ2-1, with D hard to call. Germline assignment: CDR1 SGHDT and CDR2 YYEEEE. This CDR3 has 11 amino acids. Trimming took off 0 bases at V and 13 bases at J, with 8 bases between the two ends. In nucleotides, the CDR3 is TGTGCCAGCAGCTTGGATTATTTACAGTTCTTC. Protein product: CASSLDYLQFF.

V and J are TRBV6-5 and TRBJ2-5, with D unresolved. The germline gives CDR1 MNHEY, CDR2 SVGAGI. The CDR3 extends over 15 amino acids. V dropped 2 bases and J dropped 0 bases, with 10 bases sitting between them. The CDR3 protein is CASSYEALYQETQYF. The CDR3 DNA is TGTGCCAGCAGTTACGAGGCCTTGTACCAAGAGACCCAGTACTTC.

In its sample, this clonotype was seen a few times. The rearrangement links TRBV20-1 to TRBJ2-7; 11 bases fit TRBD2. Germline CDR1 DFQATT, CDR2 SNEGSKA (reference sequence). The trim removed 8 bases at V and 1 base at J, leaving 7 bases unmatched. The CDR3 extends over 14 amino acids. The CDR3 DNA follows: TGCAGTTCCGCTCGGACTAGCGGGTCCTACGAGCAGTACTTC. Translating gives CSSARTSGSYEQYF.

This clonotype was seen repeatedly, ten times or more. The chain couples TRBV6-6 to TRBJ1-1, with a possible D match to TRBD1 (6 bases). From germline, CDR1 is MNHNY and CDR2 SVGAGI (reference sequence). The CDR3 runs 15 residues. The germline V and J ends were trimmed by 8 bases and 0 bases, with 16 bases remaining between them. CDR3 sequence reads: CASQKGGRLNTEAFF. DNA for the CDR3: TGTGCCAGCCAGAAAGGGGGACGGTTGAACACTGAAGCTTTCTTT.